The clone carrying this T cell receptor beta chain was found a few times. Its antigen remains unknown. The data stem from a study of T-cell memory formation after mild COVID-19. TCRdb recomputed calls from the 5' RACE reads with MiXCR, one row per CDR3 protein. The sample carries under 300,000 distinct CDR3 sequences, about a sixth recorded once. Study-level findings and limits: The finding that pre-infection memory included some responding clones suggested that cross-reactive memory joined.

Germline V gene data show CDR1 as SEHNR and CDR2 as FQNEAQ (reference sequence). The CDR3 contains 12 residues. Trimming pared 10 bases from V and 0 bases from J, leaving 9 bases between. The clonotype originates from a man younger than 35 who had mild COVID-19 (a few samples of this study predate the infection). Cell type and time point are not known. The sample was PBMCs or a T cell subset sorted from them (not recorded which). V gene TRBV7-9 combines with J gene TRBJ1-1; weak D call: TRBD1 (6 bases). The CDR3: CAIQGMNTEAFF. As DNA, the CDR3 is TGTGCCATCCAGGGGATGAACACTGAAGCTTTCTTT.